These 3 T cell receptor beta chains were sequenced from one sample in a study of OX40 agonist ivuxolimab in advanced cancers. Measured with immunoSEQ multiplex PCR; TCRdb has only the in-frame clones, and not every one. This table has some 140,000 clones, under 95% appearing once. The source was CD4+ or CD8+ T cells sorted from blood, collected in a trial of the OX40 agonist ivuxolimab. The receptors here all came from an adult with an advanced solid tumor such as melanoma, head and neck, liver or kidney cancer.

As DNA, the CDR3 is TGTGCCAGCTCACCGGGAGCCGGAGAGAGCTACGAGCAGTACTTC. Its protein is CASSPGAGESYEQYF. This rearrangement joins TRBV18 to TRBJ2-7; possibly TRBD2 for D (5 bases). Germline V gives CDR1 KGHSH, CDR2 LQKENI. The CDR3 loop spans 15 amino acids. V was pared by 3 bases and J by 3 bases, with 15 bases between.

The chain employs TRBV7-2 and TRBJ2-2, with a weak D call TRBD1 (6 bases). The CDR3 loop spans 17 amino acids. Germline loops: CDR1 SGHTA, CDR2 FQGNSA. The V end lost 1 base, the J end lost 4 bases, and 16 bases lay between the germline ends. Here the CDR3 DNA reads TGTGCCAGCAGCTTAGTCTTTTGGGGGCGCGGCACCGGGGAGCTGTTTTTT. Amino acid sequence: CASSLVFWGRGTGELFF.

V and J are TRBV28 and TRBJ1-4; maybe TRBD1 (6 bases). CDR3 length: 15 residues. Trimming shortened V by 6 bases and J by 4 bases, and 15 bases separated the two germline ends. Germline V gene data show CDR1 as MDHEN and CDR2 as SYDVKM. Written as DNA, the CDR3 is TGTGCCAGCAGCCCCACCAGGGGTCGTAATGAAAAACTGTTTTTT. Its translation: CASSPTRGRNEKLFF. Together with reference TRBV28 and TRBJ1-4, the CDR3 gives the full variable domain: DVKVTQSSRYLVKRTGEKVFLECVQDMDHENMFWYRQDPGLGLRLIYFSYDVKMKEKGDIPEGYSVSREKKERFSLILESASTNQTSMYLCASSPTRGRNEKLFFGSGTQLSVL.